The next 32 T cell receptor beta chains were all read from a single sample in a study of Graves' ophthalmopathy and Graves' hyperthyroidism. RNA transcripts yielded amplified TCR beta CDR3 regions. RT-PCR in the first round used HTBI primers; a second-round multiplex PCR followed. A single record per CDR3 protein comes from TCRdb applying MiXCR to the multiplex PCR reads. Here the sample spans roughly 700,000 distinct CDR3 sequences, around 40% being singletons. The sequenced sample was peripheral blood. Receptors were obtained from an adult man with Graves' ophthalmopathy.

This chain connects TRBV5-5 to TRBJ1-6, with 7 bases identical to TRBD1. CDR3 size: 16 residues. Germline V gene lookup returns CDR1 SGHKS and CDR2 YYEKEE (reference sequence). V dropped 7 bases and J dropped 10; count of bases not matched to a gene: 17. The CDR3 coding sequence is TGTGCCAGCTCACCACAAGACAGGGTGTGGAACTCACCCCTCCACTTT. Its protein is CASSPQDRVWNSPLHF.

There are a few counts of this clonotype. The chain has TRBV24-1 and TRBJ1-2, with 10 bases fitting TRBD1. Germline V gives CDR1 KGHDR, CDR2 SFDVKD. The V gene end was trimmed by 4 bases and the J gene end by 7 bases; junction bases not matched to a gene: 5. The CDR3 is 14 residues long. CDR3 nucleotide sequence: TGTGCCACCAGTGACCCAGGGACAGGGGTTGGCTACACCTTC. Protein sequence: CATSDPGTGVGYTF.

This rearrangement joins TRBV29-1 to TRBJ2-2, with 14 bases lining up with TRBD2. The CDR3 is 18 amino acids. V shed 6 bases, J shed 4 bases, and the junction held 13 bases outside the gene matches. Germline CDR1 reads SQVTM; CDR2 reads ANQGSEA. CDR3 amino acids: CSVPSGTSGSTGTGELFF. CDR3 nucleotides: TGCAGCGTCCCCTCCGGGACTAGCGGGAGTACGGGCACCGGGGAGCTGTTTTTT.

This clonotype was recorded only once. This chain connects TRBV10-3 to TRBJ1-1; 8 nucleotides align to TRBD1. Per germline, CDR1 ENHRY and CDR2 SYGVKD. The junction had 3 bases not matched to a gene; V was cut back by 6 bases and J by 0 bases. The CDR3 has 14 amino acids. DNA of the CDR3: TGTGCCATCAGGAGACAGGGGTTGAACACTGAAGCTTTCTTT. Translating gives CAIRRQGLNTEAFF.

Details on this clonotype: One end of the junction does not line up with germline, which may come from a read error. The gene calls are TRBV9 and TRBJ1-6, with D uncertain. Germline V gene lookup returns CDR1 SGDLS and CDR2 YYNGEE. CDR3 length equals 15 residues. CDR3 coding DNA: TGTGCCACCAGCCATGGGAGCTCCTATAATTCACCCCTCCACTTT. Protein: CATSHGSSYNSPLHF.

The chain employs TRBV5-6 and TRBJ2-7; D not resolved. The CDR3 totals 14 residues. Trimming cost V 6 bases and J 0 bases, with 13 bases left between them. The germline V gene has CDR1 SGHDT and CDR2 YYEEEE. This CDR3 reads CASNTWALSYEQYF. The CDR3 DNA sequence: TGTGCCAGCAACACCTGGGCCCTCTCCTACGAGCAGTACTTC.

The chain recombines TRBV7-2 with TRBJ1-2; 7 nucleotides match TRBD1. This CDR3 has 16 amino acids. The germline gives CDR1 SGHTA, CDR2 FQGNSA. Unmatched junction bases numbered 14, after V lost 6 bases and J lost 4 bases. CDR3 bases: TGTGCCAGCAGTCAACTACAGGGGTCCCTAACCTATGGCTACACCTTC. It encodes CASSQLQGSLTYGYTF. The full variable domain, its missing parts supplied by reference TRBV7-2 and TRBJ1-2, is GAGVSQSPSNKVTEKGKDVELRCDPISGHTALYWYRQSLGQGLEFLIYFQGNSAPDKSGLPSDRFSAERTGGSVSTLTIQRTQQEDSAVYLCASSQLQGSLTYGYTFGSGTRLTVV.

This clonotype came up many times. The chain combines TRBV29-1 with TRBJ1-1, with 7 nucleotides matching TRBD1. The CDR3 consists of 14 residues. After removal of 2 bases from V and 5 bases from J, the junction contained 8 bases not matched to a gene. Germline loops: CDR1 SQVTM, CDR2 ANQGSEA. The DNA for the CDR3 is TGCAGCGTTGAACTGTACAGGGGAAGGACTGAAGCTTTCTTT. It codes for CSVELYRGRTEAFF.

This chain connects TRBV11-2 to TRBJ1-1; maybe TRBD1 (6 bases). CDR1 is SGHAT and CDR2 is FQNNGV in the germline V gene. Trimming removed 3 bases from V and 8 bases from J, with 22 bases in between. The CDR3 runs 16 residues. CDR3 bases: TGTGCCAGCAGCTTTGGGTTAAATACAGGGAAATCCGAAGCTTTCTTT. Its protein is CASSFGLNTGKSEAFF.

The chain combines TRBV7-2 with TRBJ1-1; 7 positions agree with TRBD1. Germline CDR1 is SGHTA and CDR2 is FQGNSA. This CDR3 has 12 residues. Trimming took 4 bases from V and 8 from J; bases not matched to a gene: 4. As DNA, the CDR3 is TGTGCCAGCAGCTCTAAGACAGGGGAAGCTTTCTTT. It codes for CASSSKTGEAFF.

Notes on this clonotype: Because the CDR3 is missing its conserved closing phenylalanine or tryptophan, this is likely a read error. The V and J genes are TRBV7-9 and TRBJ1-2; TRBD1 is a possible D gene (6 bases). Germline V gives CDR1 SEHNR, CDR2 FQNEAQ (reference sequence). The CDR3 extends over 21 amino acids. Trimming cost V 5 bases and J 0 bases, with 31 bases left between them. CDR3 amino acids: CASSPASLRGVDRLANYGYTL. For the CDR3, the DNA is TGTGCCAGCAGCCCCGCCTCGTTAAGAGGAGTCGACAGGCTCGCTAACTATGGCTACACCCTC.

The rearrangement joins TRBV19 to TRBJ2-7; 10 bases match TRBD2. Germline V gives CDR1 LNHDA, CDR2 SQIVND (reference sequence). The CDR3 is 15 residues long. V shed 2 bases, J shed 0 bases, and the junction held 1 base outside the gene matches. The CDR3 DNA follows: TGTGCCAGTAGTATATCTAGCGGGAGCTCCTACGAGCAGTACTTC. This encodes CASSISSGSSYEQYF.

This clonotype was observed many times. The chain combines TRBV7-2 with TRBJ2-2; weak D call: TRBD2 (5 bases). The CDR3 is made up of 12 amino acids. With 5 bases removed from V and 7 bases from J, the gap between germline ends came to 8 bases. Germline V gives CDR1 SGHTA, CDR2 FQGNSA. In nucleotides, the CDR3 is TGTGCCAGCAGCCCGGGGATCGGGGAGCTGTTTTTT. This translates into CASSPGIGELFF. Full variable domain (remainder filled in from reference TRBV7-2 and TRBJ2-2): GAGVSQSPSNKVTEKGKDVELRCDPISGHTALYWYRQSLGQGLEFLIYFQGNSAPDKSGLPSDRFSAERTGGSVSTLTIQRTQQEDSAVYLCASSPGIGELFFGEGSRLTVL.

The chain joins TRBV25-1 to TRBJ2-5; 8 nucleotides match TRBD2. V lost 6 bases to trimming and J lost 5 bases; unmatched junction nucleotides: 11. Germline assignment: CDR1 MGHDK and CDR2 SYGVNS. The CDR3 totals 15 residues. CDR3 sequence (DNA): TGTGCCAGCAGCGGGGGGGGGGGGCGCGGGGAGACCCAGTACTTC. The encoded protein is CASSGGGGRGETQYF.

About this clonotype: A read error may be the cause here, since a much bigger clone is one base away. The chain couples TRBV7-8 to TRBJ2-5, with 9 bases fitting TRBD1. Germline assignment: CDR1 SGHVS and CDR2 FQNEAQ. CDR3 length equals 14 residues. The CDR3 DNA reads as TGTGCCGGCAGCTTGACAGGGGGAAAAGAGACCCAGTACTTC. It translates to CAGSLTGGKETQYF.

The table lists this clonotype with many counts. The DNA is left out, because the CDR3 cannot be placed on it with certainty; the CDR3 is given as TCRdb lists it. The CDR3 loop reads CASSSSVGLPRAFF. The gene calls are TRBV10-3 and TRBJ1-1. Termini included, the CDR3 measures 14 amino acids. Per germline, CDR1 ENHRY and CDR2 SYGVKD.

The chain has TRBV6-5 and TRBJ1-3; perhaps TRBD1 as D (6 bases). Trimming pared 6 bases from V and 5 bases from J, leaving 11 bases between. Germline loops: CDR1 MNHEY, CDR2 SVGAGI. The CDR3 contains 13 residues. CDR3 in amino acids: CASSSDRRNTIYF. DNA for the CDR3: TGTGCCAGCAGCTCAGACAGGAGAAACACCATATATTTT.

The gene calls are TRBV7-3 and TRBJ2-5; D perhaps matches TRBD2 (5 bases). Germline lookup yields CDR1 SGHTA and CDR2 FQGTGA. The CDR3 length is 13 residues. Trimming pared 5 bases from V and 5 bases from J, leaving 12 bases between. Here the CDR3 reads CASSPGLLETQYF. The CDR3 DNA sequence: TGTGCCAGCAGCCCTGGACTCCTGGAGACCCAGTACTTC.

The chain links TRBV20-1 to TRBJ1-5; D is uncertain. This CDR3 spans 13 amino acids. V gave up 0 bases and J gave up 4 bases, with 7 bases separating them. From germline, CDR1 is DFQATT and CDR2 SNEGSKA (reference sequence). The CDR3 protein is CSARDRGNQPQHF. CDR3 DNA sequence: TGCAGTGCTAGAGATCGAGGGAATCAGCCCCAGCATTTT.

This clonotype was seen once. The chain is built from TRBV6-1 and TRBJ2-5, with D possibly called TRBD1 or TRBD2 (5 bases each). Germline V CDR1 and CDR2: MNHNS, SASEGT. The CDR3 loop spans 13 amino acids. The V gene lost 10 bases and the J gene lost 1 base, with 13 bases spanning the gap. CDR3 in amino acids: CATSPGTQETQYF. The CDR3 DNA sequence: TGTGCCACCTCGCCAGGGACCCAAGAGACCCAGTACTTC.

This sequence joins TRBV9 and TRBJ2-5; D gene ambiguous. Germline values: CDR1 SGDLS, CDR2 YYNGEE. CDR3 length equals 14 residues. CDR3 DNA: TGTGCTAGTGCCCCGCCGTGGAGCCAAGAGACCCAGTACTTC. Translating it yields CASAPPWSQETQYF.

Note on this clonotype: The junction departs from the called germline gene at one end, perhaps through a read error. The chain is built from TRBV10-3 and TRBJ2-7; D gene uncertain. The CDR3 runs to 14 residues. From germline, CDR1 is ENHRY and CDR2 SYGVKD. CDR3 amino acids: CASSITAGPYEQYF. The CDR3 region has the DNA TGTGCCAGCAGTATAACAGCTGGCCCCTACGAGCAGTACTTC.

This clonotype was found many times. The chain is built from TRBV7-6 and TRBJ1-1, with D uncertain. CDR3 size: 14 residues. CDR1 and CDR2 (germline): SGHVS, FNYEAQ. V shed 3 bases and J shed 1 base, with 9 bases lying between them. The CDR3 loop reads CASSLTPSNTEAFF. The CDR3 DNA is TGTGCCAGCAGCTTGACACCCTCGAACACTGAAGCTTTCTTT.

DNA of the CDR3: TGTGCCAGCAGACACGGGACTAGCGGGGGTCACCAAGAGACCCAGTACTTC. It translates to CASRHGTSGGHQETQYF. The rearrangement joins TRBV7-9 to TRBJ2-5; 14 nucleotides line up with TRBD2. The ends lost 6 bases at V and 0 bases at J; junction bases unmatched: 6. CDR1 is SEHNR, CDR2 FQNEAQ, per germline (reference sequence). This CDR3 spans 17 amino acids. Using reference TRBV7-9 and TRBJ2-5 for the parts outside the CDR3, the full variable domain is DTGVSQNPRHKITKRGQNVTFRCDPISEHNRLYWYRQTLGQGPEFLTYFQNEAQLEKSRLLSDRFSAERPKGSFSTLEIQRTEQGDSAMYLCASRHGTSGGHQETQYFGPGTRLLVL.

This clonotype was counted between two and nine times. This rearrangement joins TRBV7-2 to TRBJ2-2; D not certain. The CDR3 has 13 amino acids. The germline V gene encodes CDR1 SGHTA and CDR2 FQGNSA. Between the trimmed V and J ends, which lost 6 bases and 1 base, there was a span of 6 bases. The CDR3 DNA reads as TGTGCCAGCAGACCAAGGAACACCGGGGAGCTGTTTTTT. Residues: CASRPRNTGELFF.

CDR3: CASSFGTGLLNTEAFF. CDR3 coding DNA: TGTGCCAGCAGTTTCGGGACAGGGCTGCTGAACACTGAAGCTTTCTTT. The gene calls are TRBV25-1 and TRBJ1-1, with 9 nucleotides matching TRBD1. V lost 5 bases, J lost 0 bases, and 7 bases stayed unmatched. This CDR3 comprises 16 residues. Looked up from germline, CDR1 is MGHDK and CDR2 is SYGVNS.

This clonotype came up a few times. The CDR3 coding sequence is TGTGCCAGCTGCGAAGGAGGGCCCCAGCATTTT. It encodes CASCEGGPQHF. The rearrangement joins TRBV7-8 to TRBJ1-5; D gene unclear. Germline loops: CDR1 SGHVS, CDR2 FQNEAQ. The CDR3 sequence is 11 residues long. Trimming stripped 8 bases from V and 9 bases from J, with 11 bases between.

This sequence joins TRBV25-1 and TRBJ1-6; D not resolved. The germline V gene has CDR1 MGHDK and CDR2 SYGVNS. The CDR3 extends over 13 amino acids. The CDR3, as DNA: TGTGCTAGAGATCAACCGGGGAGGTCACCCCTCCACTTT. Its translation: CARDQPGRSPLHF.

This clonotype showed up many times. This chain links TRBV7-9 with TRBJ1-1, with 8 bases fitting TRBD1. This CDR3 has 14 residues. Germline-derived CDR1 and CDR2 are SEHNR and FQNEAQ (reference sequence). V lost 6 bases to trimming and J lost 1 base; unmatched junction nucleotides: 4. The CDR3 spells CASSQGQANTEAFF. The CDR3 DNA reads TGTGCCAGCAGTCAGGGACAGGCGAACACTGAAGCTTTCTTT.

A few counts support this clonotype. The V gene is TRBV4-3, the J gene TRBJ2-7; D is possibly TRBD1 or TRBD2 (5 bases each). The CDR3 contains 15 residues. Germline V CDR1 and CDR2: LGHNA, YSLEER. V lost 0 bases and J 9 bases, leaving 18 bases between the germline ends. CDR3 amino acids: CASSQDRGRYSVQYF. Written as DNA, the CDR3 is TGCGCCAGCAGCCAAGACCGGGGCCGATATTCGGTGCAGTACTTC.

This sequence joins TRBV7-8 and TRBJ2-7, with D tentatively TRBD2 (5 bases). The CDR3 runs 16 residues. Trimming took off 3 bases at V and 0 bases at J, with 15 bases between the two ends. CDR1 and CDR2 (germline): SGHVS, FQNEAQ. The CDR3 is CASSFGSGALSYEQYF. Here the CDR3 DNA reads TGTGCCAGCAGCTTTGGAAGCGGAGCCCTCTCCTACGAGCAGTACTTC.

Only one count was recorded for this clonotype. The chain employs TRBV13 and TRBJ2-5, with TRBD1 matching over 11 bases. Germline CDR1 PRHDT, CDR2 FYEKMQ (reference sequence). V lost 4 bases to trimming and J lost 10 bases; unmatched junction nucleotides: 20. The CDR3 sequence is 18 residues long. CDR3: CASSSTGTGGGRGNDQYF. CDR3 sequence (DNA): TGTGCCAGCAGCTCAACCGGGACAGGGGGGGGCCGCGGAAACGACCAGTACTTC.